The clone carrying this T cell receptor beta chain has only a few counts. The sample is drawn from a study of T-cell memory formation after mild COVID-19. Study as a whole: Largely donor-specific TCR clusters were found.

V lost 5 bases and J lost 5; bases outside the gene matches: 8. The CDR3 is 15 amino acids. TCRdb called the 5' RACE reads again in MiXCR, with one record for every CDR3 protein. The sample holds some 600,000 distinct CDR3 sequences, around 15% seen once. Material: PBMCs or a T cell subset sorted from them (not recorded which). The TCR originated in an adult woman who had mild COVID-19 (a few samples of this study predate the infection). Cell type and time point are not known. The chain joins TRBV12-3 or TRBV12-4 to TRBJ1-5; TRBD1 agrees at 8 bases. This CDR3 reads CASSPGQVKHQPQHF. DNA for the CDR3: TGTGCCAGCAGTCCGGGACAGGTCAAACATCAGCCCCAGCATTTT.